This passage covers 12 T cell receptor beta chains from one sample sequenced in a study of early stage breast cancer tumors. The repertoire was sequenced with immunoSEQ multiplex PCR; TCRdb's copy has only in-frame clones and lacks some. Here the sample spans some 75,000 clones, around 85% being singletons. Sequencing was carried out using blood. The receptor source for this set is a person in their 60s with breast cancer.

This clone came up once. The chain carries TRBV5-1 and TRBJ1-3, with D perhaps TRBD1 (6 bases). CDR1 and CDR2 (germline): SGHRS, YFSETQ. The germline V and J ends were trimmed by 4 bases and 0 bases, with 14 bases remaining between them. The CDR3 has 16 residues. The CDR3 spells CASSGGQRSSGNTIYF. The CDR3 region has the DNA TGCGCCAGCAGCGGCGGACAGCGCTCCTCTGGAAACACCATATATTTT.

This CDR3 reads CASSQTSAPKETQYF. The CDR3 coding sequence is TGTGCCAGCAGTCAAACTAGCGCCCCGAAAGAGACCCAGTACTTC. The chain couples TRBV6-5 to TRBJ2-5; TRBD2 aligns across 7 bases. This CDR3 is 15 amino acids long. The V gene end was trimmed by 5 bases and the J gene end by 3 bases; junction bases not matched to a gene: 9. Germline CDR1 and CDR2: MNHEY and SVGAGI.

The count of this clone is one. The J gene is TRBJ1-1, the V gene TRBV23-1; D not certain. TRBV23-1 is an ORF; its function is uncertain. The V end was cut by 1 base, the J end by 10 bases, with 7 bases between. The CDR3 sequence is 11 residues long. As DNA, the CDR3 is TGCGCCAGCAGTCAATACAGTGGAGCTTTCTTT. Translating it yields CASSQYSGAFF.

The rearrangement uses TRBV25-1 and TRBJ1-6; a possible D gene is TRBD1 (6 bases). The CDR3 covers 14 residues. From germline, CDR1 is MGHDK and CDR2 SYGVNS. V lost 11 bases and J 4 bases, leaving 15 bases between the germline ends. CDR3 amino acids: CACGEGGYNSPLHF. The CDR3 coding sequence is TGTGCCTGTGGGGAAGGGGGTTATAATTCACCCCTCCACTTT.

This chain joins TRBV4-1 and TRBJ2-7, with 7 bases lining up with TRBD2. V trimming: 3 bases; J trimming: 4 bases; junction bases outside the gene matches: 3. This CDR3 is built from 13 residues. CDR1 is MGHRA, CDR2 YSYEKL, per germline. CDR3 coding DNA: TGCGCCAGCAGCCAGACGCGGGGGTACGAGCAGTACTTC. As protein: CASSQTRGYEQYF.

The chain is built from TRBV5-1 and TRBJ2-7; 7 bases match TRBD2. There are 14 residues in the CDR3. The germline gives CDR1 SGHRS, CDR2 YFSETQ. Trimming took 2 bases from V and 4 from J; bases not matched to a gene: 6. The CDR3 nucleotides are TGCGCCAGCAGCTTTGGGGAGGGTGTATACGAGCAGTACTTC. This gives the protein CASSFGEGVYEQYF. Using reference TRBV5-1 and TRBJ2-7 for the parts outside the CDR3, the full variable domain is KAGVTQTPRYLIKTRGQQVTLSCSPISGHRSVSWYQQTPGQGLQFLFEYFSETQRNKGNFPGRFSGRQFSNSRSEMNVSTLELGDSALYLCASSFGEGVYEQYFGPGTRLTVT.

The chain uses TRBV30 and TRBJ2-2; D remains unclear. Looked up from germline, CDR1 is GTSNPN and CDR2 is SVGIG (reference sequence). V was clipped by 1 base and J by 6 bases, with 9 bases between them. This CDR3 spans 13 amino acids. The CDR3 DNA is TGTGCCTGGAGTGCACTGCGGCCCGGGGAGCTGTTTTTT. Protein: CAWSALRPGELFF. The full variable domain, its missing parts supplied by reference TRBV30 and TRBJ2-2, is SQTIHQWPATLVQPVGSPLSLECTVEGTSNPNLYWYRQAAGRGLQLLFYSVGIGQISSEVPQNLSASRPQDRQFILSSKKLLLSDSGFYLCAWSALRPGELFFGEGSRLTVL.

V usage is TRBV5-1 and J usage is TRBJ2-7; the D gene is possibly TRBD2 (5 bases). The CDR3 is made up of 15 amino acids. Trimming removed 3 bases from V and 0 bases from J, with 13 bases in between. Looked up from germline, CDR1 is SGHRS and CDR2 is YFSETQ. The CDR3 spells CASSSAGEYSYEQYF. CDR3 DNA: TGCGCCAGCAGCTCCGCCGGGGAGTACTCCTACGAGCAGTACTTC. The full variable domain, rest sourced from reference TRBV5-1 and TRBJ2-7, is KAGVTQTPRYLIKTRGQQVTLSCSPISGHRSVSWYQQTPGQGLQFLFEYFSETQRNKGNFPGRFSGRQFSNSRSEMNVSTLELGDSALYLCASSSAGEYSYEQYFGPGTRLTVT.

V and J are TRBV4-2 and TRBJ2-2; the match to TRBD1 covers 8 bases. Germline V lookup: CDR1 LGHNA, CDR2 YNFKEQ. The V segment lost 5 bases and the J segment 5 bases; nucleotides outside the gene matches: 4. The CDR3 runs to 14 residues. CDR3 region: CASSKTGETGELFF. Written as DNA, the CDR3 is TGTGCCAGCAGCAAGACAGGGGAAACCGGGGAGCTGTTTTTT.

The chain is built from TRBV28 and TRBJ1-1; unclear D gene. V was cut by 3 bases and J by 10 bases, with 12 bases left in between. This CDR3 spans 12 amino acids. Germline V lookup: CDR1 MDHEN, CDR2 SYDVKM. Here the CDR3 reads CASSLTPEGAFF. In DNA, the CDR3 is TGTGCCAGCAGTTTGACTCCGGAGGGAGCTTTCTTT.

V usage is TRBV5-1 and J usage is TRBJ2-3; the D gene is possibly TRBD2 (6 bases). The V gene lost 3 bases and the J gene lost 4 bases, with 12 bases spanning the gap. CDR1 is SGHRS, CDR2 YFSETQ, per germline. The CDR3 has 14 residues. The CDR3 sequence is CASSSRLVSDTQYF. CDR3 coding DNA: TGCGCCAGCAGCTCGCGACTAGTATCAGATACGCAGTATTTT. The full variable domain, completed using reference TRBV5-1 and TRBJ2-3, is KAGVTQTPRYLIKTRGQQVTLSCSPISGHRSVSWYQQTPGQGLQFLFEYFSETQRNKGNFPGRFSGRQFSNSRSEMNVSTLELGDSALYLCASSSRLVSDTQYFGPGTRLTVL.

CDR3: CASSHGLAGGPYF. The DNA of the CDR3 is TGTGCCAGCAGCCATGGACTAGCGGGAGGACCGTATTTT. The chain is built from TRBV11-3 and TRBJ2-3; TRBD2 aligns across 14 bases. This CDR3 comprises 13 residues. CDR1 is SGHNT, CDR2 YENEEA, per germline. The V and J ends lost 5 bases and 14 bases, in that order; junction bases with no gene match: 6. The whole variable domain, remainder taken from reference TRBV11-3 and TRBJ2-3, is EAGVVQSPRYKIIEKKQPVAFWCNPISGHNTLYWYLQNLGQGPELLIRYENEEAVDDSQLPKDRFSAERLKGVDSTLKIQPAELGDSAVYLCASSHGLAGGPYFGPGTRLTVL.